The clone carrying this T cell receptor beta chain was picked up one time. This sample was taken from a study of technical replicates of blood from a handful of donors. Germline assignment: CDR1 MNHEY and CDR2 SVGAGI. V lost 0 bases to trimming and J lost 6 bases, with 14 bases between them. The CDR3 covers 15 residues. Some clones are missing from TCRdb's copy, which holds only in-frame ones; the method was immunoSEQ multiplex PCR. The table includes about 83,000 clones, approximately 92% detected once. Material for sequencing was T cells isolated from PBMCs. J is TRBJ1-2 and V is TRBV6-5; D not certain. This sequence was found in a human donor in good health. The CDR3 here is CASSYSKMGVNGYTF. Written as DNA, the CDR3 is TGTGCCAGCAGTTACTCGAAAATGGGAGTCAATGGCTACACCTTC.